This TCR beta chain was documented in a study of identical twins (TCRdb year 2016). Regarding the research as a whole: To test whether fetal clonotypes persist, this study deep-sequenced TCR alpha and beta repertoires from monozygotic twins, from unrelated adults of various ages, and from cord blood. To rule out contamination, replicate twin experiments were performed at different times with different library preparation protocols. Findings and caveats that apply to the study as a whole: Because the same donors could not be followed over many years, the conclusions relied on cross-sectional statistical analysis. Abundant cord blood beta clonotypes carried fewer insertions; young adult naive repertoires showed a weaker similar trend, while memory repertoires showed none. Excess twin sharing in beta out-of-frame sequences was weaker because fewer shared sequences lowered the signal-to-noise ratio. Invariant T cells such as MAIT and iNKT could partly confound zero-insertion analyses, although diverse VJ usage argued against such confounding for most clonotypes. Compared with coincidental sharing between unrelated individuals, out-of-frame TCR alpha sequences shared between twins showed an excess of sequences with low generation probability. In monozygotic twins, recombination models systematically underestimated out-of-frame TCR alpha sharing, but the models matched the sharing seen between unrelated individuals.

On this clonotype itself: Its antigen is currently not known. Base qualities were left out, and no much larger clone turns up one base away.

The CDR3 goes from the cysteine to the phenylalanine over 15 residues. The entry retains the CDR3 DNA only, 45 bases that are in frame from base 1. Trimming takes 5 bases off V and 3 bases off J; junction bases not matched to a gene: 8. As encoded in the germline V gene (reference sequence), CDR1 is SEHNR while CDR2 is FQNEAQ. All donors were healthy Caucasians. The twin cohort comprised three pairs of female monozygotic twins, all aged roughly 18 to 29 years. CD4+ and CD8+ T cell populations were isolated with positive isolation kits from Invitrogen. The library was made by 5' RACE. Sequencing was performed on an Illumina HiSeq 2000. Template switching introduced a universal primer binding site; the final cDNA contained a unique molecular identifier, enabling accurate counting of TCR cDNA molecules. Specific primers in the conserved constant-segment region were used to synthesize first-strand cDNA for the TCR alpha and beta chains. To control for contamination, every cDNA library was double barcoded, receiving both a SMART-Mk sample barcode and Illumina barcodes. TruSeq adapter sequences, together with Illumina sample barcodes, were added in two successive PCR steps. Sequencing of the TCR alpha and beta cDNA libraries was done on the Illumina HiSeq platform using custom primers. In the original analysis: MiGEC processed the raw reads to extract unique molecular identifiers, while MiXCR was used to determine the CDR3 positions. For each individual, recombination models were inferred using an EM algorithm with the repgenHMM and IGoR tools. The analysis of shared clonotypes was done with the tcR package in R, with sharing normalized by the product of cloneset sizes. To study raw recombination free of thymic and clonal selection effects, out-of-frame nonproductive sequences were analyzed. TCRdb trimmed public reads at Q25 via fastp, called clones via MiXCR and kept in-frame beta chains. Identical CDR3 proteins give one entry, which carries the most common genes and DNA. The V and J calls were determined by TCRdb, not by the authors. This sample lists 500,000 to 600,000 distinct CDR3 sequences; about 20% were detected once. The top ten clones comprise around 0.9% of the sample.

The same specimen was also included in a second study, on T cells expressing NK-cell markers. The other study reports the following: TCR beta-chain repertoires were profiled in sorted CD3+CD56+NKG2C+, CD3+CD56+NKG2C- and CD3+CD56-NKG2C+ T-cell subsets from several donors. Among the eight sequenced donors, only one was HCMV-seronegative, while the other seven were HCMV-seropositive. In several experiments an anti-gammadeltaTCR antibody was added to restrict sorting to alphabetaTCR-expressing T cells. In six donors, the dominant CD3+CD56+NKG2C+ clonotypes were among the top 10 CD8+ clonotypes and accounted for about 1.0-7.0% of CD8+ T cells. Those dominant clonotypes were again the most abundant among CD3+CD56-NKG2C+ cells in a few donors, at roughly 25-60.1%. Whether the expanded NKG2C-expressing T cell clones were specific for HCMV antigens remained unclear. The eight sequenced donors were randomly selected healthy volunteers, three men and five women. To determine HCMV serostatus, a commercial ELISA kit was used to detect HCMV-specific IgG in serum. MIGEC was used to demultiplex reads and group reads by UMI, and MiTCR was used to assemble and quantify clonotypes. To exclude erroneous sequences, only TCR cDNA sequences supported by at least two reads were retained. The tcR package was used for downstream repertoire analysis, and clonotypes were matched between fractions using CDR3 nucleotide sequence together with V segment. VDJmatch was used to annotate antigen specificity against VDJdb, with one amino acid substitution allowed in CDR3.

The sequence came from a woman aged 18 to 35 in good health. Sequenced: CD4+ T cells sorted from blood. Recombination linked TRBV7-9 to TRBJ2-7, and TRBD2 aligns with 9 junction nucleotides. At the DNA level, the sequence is TGTGCCAGCAGCCCCTTAGCGGGAGCCCACTACGAGCAGTACTTC. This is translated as CASSPLAGAHYEQYF. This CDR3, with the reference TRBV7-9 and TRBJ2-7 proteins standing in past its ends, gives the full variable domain DTGVSQNPRHKITKRGQNVTFRCDPISEHNRLYWYRQTLGQGPEFLTYFQNEAQLEKSRLLSDRFSAERPKGSFSTLEIQRTEQGDSAMYLCASSPLAGAHYEQYFGPGTRLTVT.